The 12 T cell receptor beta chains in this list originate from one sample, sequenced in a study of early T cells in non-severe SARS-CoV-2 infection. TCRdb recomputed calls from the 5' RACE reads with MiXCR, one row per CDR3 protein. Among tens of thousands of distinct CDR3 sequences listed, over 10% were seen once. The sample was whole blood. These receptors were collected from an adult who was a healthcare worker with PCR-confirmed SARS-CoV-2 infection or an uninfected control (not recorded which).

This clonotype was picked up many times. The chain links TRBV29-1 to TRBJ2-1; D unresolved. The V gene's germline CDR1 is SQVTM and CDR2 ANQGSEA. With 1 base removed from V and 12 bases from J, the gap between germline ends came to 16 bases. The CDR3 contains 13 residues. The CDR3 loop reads CSVEGRKIRRQFF. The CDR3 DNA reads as TGCAGCGTTGAAGGCCGCAAGATTAGGAGGCAGTTCTTC.

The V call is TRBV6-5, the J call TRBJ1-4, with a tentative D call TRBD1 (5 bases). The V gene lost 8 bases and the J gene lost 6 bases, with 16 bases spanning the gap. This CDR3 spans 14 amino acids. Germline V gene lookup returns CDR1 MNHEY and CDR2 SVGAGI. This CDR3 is CASGGPRDYEKLFF. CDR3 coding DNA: TGTGCCAGCGGGGGACCACGGGATTATGAAAAACTGTTTTTT.

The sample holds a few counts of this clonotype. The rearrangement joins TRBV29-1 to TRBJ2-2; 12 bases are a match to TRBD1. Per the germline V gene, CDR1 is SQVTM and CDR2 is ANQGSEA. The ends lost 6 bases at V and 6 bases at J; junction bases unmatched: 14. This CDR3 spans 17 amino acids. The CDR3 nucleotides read TGCAGCGTAGCCGGGACAGGGGGCAGGTGGAGCTCCGGGGAGCTGTTTTTT. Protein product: CSVAGTGGRWSSGELFF.

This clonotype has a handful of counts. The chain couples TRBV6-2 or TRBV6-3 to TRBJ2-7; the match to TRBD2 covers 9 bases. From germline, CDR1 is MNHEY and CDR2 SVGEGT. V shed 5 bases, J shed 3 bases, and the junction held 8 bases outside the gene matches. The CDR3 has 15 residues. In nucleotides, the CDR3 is TGTGCCAGCAGTAAACCGGGACTAGCTGACTACGAGCAGTACTTC. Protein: CASSKPGLADYEQYF.

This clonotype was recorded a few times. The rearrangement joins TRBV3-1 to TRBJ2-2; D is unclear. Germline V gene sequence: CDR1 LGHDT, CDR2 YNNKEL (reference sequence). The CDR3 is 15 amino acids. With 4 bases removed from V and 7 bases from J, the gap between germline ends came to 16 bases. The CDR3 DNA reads TGTGCCAGCAGCCCCGCCCCGTCTCGTGTCGGGGAGCTGTTTTTT. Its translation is CASSPAPSRVGELFF.

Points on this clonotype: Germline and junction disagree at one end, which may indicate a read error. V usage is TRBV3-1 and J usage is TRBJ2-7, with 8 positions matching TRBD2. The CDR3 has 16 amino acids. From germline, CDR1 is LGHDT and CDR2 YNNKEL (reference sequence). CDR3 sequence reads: CASSQDQAGDPYEQYF. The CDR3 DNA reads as TGTGCCAGCAGCCAAGATCAAGCGGGGGATCCCTATGAGCAGTACTTC.

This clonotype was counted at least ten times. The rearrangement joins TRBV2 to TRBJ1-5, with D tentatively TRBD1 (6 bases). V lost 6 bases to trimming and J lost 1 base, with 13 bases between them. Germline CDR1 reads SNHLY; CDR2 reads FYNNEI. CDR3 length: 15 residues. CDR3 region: CASRVGGGSNQPQHF. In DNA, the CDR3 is TGTGCCAGCAGGGTTGGCGGGGGCAGCAATCAGCCCCAGCATTTT.

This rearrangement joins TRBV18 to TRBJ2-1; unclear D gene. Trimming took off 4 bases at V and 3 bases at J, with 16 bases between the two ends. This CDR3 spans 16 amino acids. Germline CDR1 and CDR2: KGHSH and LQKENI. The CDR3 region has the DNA TGTGCCAGCTCACTCTCCGGGTTAGGAGACTACAATGAGCAGTTCTTC. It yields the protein CASSLSGLGDYNEQFF.

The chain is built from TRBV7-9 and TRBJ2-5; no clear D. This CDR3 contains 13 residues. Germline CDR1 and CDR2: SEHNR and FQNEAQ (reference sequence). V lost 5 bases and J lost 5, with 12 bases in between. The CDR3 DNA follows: TGTGCCAGCAGCCCCGCAGGATGGGAGACCCAGTACTTC. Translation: CASSPAGWETQYF. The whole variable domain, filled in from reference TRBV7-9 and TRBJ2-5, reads DTGVSQNPRHKITKRGQNVTFRCDPISEHNRLYWYRQTLGQGPEFLTYFQNEAQLEKSRLLSDRFSAERPKGSFSTLEIQRTEQGDSAMYLCASSPAGWETQYFGPGTRLLVL.

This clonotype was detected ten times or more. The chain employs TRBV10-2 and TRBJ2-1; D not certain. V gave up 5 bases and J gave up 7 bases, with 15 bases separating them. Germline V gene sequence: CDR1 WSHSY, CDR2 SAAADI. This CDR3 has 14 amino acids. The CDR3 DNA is TGCGCCAGCAGTTCAAGTAATAAGGGTAATGAGCAGTTCTTC. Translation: CASSSSNKGNEQFF.

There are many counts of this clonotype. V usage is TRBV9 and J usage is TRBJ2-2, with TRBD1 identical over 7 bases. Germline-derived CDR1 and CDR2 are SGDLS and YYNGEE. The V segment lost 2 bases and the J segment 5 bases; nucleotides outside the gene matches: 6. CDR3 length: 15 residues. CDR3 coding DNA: TGTGCCAGCAGCGTCGGAGACAGGGAGACCGGGGAGCTGTTTTTT. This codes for CASSVGDRETGELFF. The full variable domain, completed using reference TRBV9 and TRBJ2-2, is DSGVTQTPKHLITATGQRVTLRCSPRSGDLSVYWYQQSLDQGLQFLIQYYNGEERAKGNILERFSAQQFPDLHSELNLSSLELGDSALYFCASSVGDRETGELFFGEGSRLTVL.

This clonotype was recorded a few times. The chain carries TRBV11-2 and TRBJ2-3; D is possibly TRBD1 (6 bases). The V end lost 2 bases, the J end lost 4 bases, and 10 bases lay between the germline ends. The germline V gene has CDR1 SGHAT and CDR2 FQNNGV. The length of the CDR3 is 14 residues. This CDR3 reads CASSLTRGSDTQYF. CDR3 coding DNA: TGTGCCAGCAGCTTAACCAGGGGCTCAGATACGCAGTATTTT.